The 29 T cell receptor beta chains given below trace back to one sample, sequenced in a study of shared clonotypes between healthy human individuals. Repertoires were generated with immunoSEQ multiplex PCR, while TCRdb's copy carries only in-frame clones and drops some. The sample carries 950,000 to 1,100,000 clones, more than 60% recorded once. Sequenced: memory CD4+ T cells sorted from blood. Subset defined: CD45RA-negative fraction. The receptors originated from a man aged 18 to 30 in good health.

The chain has TRBV5-1 and TRBJ1-1, with TRBD1 as a possible D gene (5 bases). Trimming removed 6 bases at V and 4 bases at J, with 16 bases between. Per the germline V gene, CDR1 is SGHRS and CDR2 is YFSETQ. This CDR3 has 14 amino acids. The CDR3 here is CASTPTAGSTEAFF. DNA for the CDR3: TGCGCCAGCACCCCGACAGCGGGGAGCACTGAAGCTTTCTTT.

The chain employs TRBV10-1 and TRBJ2-3; D remains ambiguous. Trimming left V 10 bases short and J 0 bases short, with 11 bases between. The CDR3 is 13 residues long. In germline, CDR1 is WNHNN, CDR2 SYGVQD (reference sequence). CDR3 bases: TGCGCCATGGGCGGACCTAGCACAGATACGCAGTATTTT. It translates to CAMGGPSTDTQYF.

Only a few counts were recorded for this clone. The chain carries TRBV7-2 and TRBJ1-5; TRBD1 might be the D (6 bases). CDR1 SGHTA and CDR2 FQGNSA come from the germline V gene. The CDR3 extends over 12 amino acids. V was clipped by 1 base and J by 10 bases, with 8 bases between them. In DNA, the CDR3 is TGTGCCAGCAGCTTAGTGGACAGTCCCCAGCATTTT. This sequence encodes CASSLVDSPQHF. The full variable domain, in which reference TRBV7-2 and TRBJ1-5 provide the parts outside the CDR3, is GAGVSQSPSNKVTEKGKDVELRCDPISGHTALYWYRQSLGQGLEFLIYFQGNSAPDKSGLPSDRFSAERTGGSVSTLTIQRTQQEDSAVYLCASSLVDSPQHFGDGTRLSIL.

The V call is TRBV27, the J call TRBJ1-2, with 7 bases lining up with TRBD1. Per germline, CDR1 MNHEY and CDR2 SMNVEV (reference sequence). CDR3 length: 18 amino acids. The V and J ends lost 4 bases and 8 bases, in that order; junction bases with no gene match: 22. CDR3 DNA: TGTGCCAGCAGTTCCCTAGGGACAGCGAGAGGAGAAGGTCGAGGCTACACCTTC. It is translated as CASSSLGTARGEGRGYTF.

This clone was observed a few times. The chain uses TRBV19 and TRBJ2-6; either TRBD1 or TRBD2 may fit D (5 bases each). V shed 5 bases and J shed 3 bases, with 11 bases lying between them. The CDR3 is 15 residues long. Germline V gene lookup returns CDR1 LNHDA and CDR2 SQIVND (reference sequence). The CDR3 here is CASSLGTRGANVLTF. CDR3 in DNA: TGTGCCAGTAGTTTAGGGACCCGTGGGGCCAACGTCCTGACTTTC.

This clone was seen more than once but under ten times. The chain joins TRBV7-2 to TRBJ2-2; D call uncertain. From germline, CDR1 is SGHTA and CDR2 FQGNSA. This CDR3 contains 8 residues. Trimming cost V 5 bases and J 13 bases, with 2 bases left between them. As DNA, the CDR3 is TGTGCCAGCAGCCCGCTGTTTTTT. As protein: CASSPLFF.

This clone appeared once. Germline and junction disagree at one end, which may indicate a read error. The V call is TRBV4-3, the J call TRBJ1-2; no reliable D call. Germline V lookup: CDR1 LGHNA, CDR2 YSLEER. This CDR3 spans 17 amino acids. For the CDR3, the DNA is TGCGCCGGCAGCCCCACCGGCGGGCCGGGATCTGGACGTGGCTACACCTTC. Translating gives CAGSPTGGPGSGRGYTF.

The rearrangement joins TRBV19 to TRBJ1-3; the D is unclear. The CDR3 is 14 residues long. V was cut by 0 bases and J by 4 bases, with 7 bases left in between. The germline CDR1 and CDR2 sequences are LNHDA and SQIVND (reference sequence). This CDR3 reads CASSIDDLGNTIYF. The CDR3, as DNA: TGTGCCAGTAGTATAGATGACCTGGGAAACACCATATATTTT. The full variable domain, with the rest looked up from reference TRBV19 and TRBJ1-3, is DGGITQSPKYLFRKEGQNVTLSCEQNLNHDAMYWYRQDPGQGLRLIYYSQIVNDFQKGDIAEGYSVSREKKESFPLTVTSAQKNPTAFYLCASSIDDLGNTIYFGEGSWLTVV.

This clone was detected a few times. This CDR3 is also generated by other DNA sequences in the sample. In nucleotides, the CDR3 is TGTGCCAGCAGCCTAAGCACAGATACGCAGTATTTT. Amino acid sequence: CASSLSTDTQYF. The chain couples TRBV7-2 to TRBJ2-3; D unresolved. The CDR3 is 12 amino acids. V dropped 5 bases and J dropped 0 bases, with 3 bases sitting between them. CDR1 and CDR2 (germline): SGHTA, FQGNSA.

The sample holds many counts of this clone. V and J are TRBV6-1 and TRBJ1-5, with D possibly TRBD1 on 6 matching bases. Trimming removed 4 bases at V and 11 bases at J, with 12 bases between. This CDR3 contains 12 residues. From germline, CDR1 is MNHNS and CDR2 SASEGT. The CDR3 spells CASSGGGLSQHF. The CDR3 DNA follows: TGTGCCAGCAGTGGGGGGGGGCTCTCCCAGCATTTT.

The chain is built from TRBV18 and TRBJ2-7, with D perhaps matching TRBD1 or TRBD2 (5 bases each). Germline CDR1 and CDR2: KGHSH and LQKENI. The CDR3 is 13 amino acids. V lost 8 bases to trimming and J lost 4 bases, with 15 bases between them. CDR3 sequence: CASGRDGAYEQYF. The CDR3 nucleotides are TGTGCCAGCGGCCGGGACGGAGCATACGAGCAGTACTTC.

The chain combines TRBV5-4 with TRBJ2-3, with TRBD2 matching 10 bases. The CDR3 length is 15 residues. V dropped 2 bases and J dropped 2; count of bases not matched to a gene: 2. Germline V gene lookup returns CDR1 SGHNT and CDR2 YYREEE (reference sequence). This chain's CDR3 is CASSLTSGATDTQYF. CDR3 DNA sequence: TGTGCCAGCAGCTTAACTAGCGGGGCCACAGATACGCAGTATTTT.

CDR3 sequence (DNA): TGTGCCAGCACTAGCGGGGGGGCTACCGGGGAGCTGTTTTTT. It translates to CASTSGGATGELFF. The V and J genes are TRBV28 and TRBJ2-2; 12 bases agree with TRBD2. The CDR3 has 14 amino acids. Germline V lookup: CDR1 MDHEN, CDR2 SYDVKM. Trimming removed 7 bases from V and 5 bases from J; junction bases left unmatched: 2. Looking up the rest from reference TRBV28 and TRBJ2-2 gives the full variable domain: DVKVTQSSRYLVKRTGEKVFLECVQDMDHENMFWYRQDPGLGLRLIYFSYDVKMKEKGDIPEGYSVSREKKERFSLILESASTNQTSMYLCASTSGGATGELFFGEGSRLTVL.

This clone was observed a handful of times. J is TRBJ1-1 and V is TRBV5-1, with TRBD1 as a possible D gene (5 bases). Germline V CDR1 and CDR2: SGHRS, YFSETQ. This CDR3 is 14 amino acids long. Trimming shortened V by 2 bases and J by 4 bases, and 12 bases separated the two germline ends. CDR3 nucleotide sequence: TGCGCCAGCAGCTTCGACAGTAGCCGCACTGAAGCTTTCTTT. This gives the protein CASSFDSSRTEAFF.

The chain's CDR3 is CASSVSRLNTEAFF. DNA of the CDR3: TGTGCCAGCAGCGTTTCACGGCTGAACACTGAAGCTTTCTTT. The chain has TRBV7-8 and TRBJ1-1, with D uncertain. This CDR3 contains 14 residues. Germline lookup yields CDR1 SGHVS and CDR2 FQNEAQ. Trimming took 5 bases from V and 0 from J, leaving 10 bases between them.

The chain links TRBV9 to TRBJ1-4; 9 positions match TRBD1. The V gene's germline CDR1 is SGDLS and CDR2 YYNGEE. The CDR3 has 16 residues. Losses at the gene ends were 0 bases for V and 4 bases for J; bases not matched to a gene: 4. Written as DNA, the CDR3 is TGTGCCAGCAGCGTAGCTACGGGACAGGGTAATGAAAAACTGTTTTTT. It specifies CASSVATGQGNEKLFF.

This clone was seen more than once but under ten times. The chain joins TRBV11-3 to TRBJ2-6, with 7 bases matching TRBD1. This CDR3 region has 16 residues. The germline V gene encodes CDR1 SGHNT and CDR2 YENEEA. After removal of 1 base from V and 4 bases from J, the junction contained 4 bases not matched to a gene. The CDR3, as DNA: TGTGCCAGCAGCTTAGGACAGGGCGCGGGGGCCAACGTCCTGACTTTC. Translation: CASSLGQGAGANVLTF.

This chain uses TRBV7-9 with TRBJ2-7; 9 bases fit TRBD1. V was pared by 4 bases and J by 2 bases, with 9 bases of the junction left unmatched. The germline CDR1 and CDR2 sequences are SEHNR and FQNEAQ (reference sequence). The CDR3 is 16 residues long. CDR3 in amino acids: CASSYLSGTGTYEQYF. The CDR3 bases are TGTGCCAGCAGCTACCTTTCGGGGACAGGGACCTACGAGCAGTACTTC.

V and J are TRBV6-5 and TRBJ2-1; D is perhaps TRBD2 (6 bases). Germline CDR1 and CDR2: MNHEY and SVGAGI. V was trimmed by 0 bases and J by 3 bases, leaving 9 bases between them. The CDR3 runs to 15 residues. The CDR3 region has the DNA TGTGCCAGCAGTTACTCACCGGGGGTCTACAATGAGCAGTTCTTC. This gives the protein CASSYSPGVYNEQFF.

The rearrangement uses TRBV7-6 and TRBJ2-5; D is unclear. The germline CDR1 and CDR2 sequences are SGHVS and FNYEAQ. This CDR3 is built from 11 residues. With 3 bases removed from V and 9 bases from J, the gap between germline ends came to 8 bases. CDR3 amino acids: CASSLEASQYF. Written as DNA, the CDR3 is TGTGCCAGCAGCTTGGAAGCCTCCCAGTACTTC.

This clone turned up a few times. This chain connects TRBV9 to TRBJ1-1; TRBD1 might be the D (6 bases). Trimming cost V 4 bases and J 4 bases, with 17 bases left between them. Germline CDR1 is SGDLS and CDR2 is YYNGEE. The CDR3 length is 15 residues. DNA of the CDR3: TGTGCCAGCAGCACCTCAGGGGCTTTGGTCACTGAAGCTTTCTTT. Its protein product is CASSTSGALVTEAFF. The full variable domain, completed using reference TRBV9 and TRBJ1-1, is DSGVTQTPKHLITATGQRVTLRCSPRSGDLSVYWYQQSLDQGLQFLIQYYNGEERAKGNILERFSAQQFPDLHSELNLSSLELGDSALYFCASSTSGALVTEAFFGQGTRLTVV.

This clone was detected only a few times. Other nucleotide sequences from this sample produce the same CDR3. The genes are TRBV7-2 and TRBJ2-7; D might be TRBD2 (7 bases). The V end was cut by 1 base, the J end by 1 base, with 11 bases between. The CDR3 has 15 amino acids. Germline CDR1 is SGHTA and CDR2 is FQGNSA. The CDR3 nucleotides are TGTGCCAGCAGCTTAGTAGGGGGAGGGTCCTACGAGCAGTACTTC. It translates to CASSLVGGGSYEQYF.

This clone turned up a few times. This chain connects TRBV4-3 to TRBJ1-1; 10 bases agree with TRBD1. Germline CDR1 and CDR2: LGHNA and YSLEER. The CDR3 is 16 residues long. V shed 1 base, J shed 0 bases, and the junction held 2 bases outside the gene matches. The CDR3 protein is CASSQGTGGVNTEAFF. DNA of the CDR3: TGCGCCAGCAGCCAAGGGACAGGGGGTGTGAACACTGAAGCTTTCTTT.

This sequence joins TRBV15 and TRBJ1-4; D not certain. This CDR3 has 18 amino acids. Trimming pared 4 bases from V and 3 bases from J, leaving 21 bases between. Germline V gene lookup returns CDR1 LNHNV and CDR2 YYDKDF (reference sequence). The CDR3 region is CATSTFGRNRPANEKLFF. Written as DNA, the CDR3 is TGTGCCACCAGCACCTTTGGACGGAACCGACCTGCTAATGAAAAACTGTTTTTT.

V and J are TRBV30 and TRBJ2-7; no firm D call. V lost 2 bases and J lost 1, with 12 bases in between. Germline V gene sequence: CDR1 GTSNPN, CDR2 SVGIG (reference sequence). The CDR3 extends over 14 amino acids. CDR3 residues: CAWSRGVGSYEQYF. The CDR3 nucleotides are TGTGCCTGGAGTCGAGGTGTTGGGTCCTACGAGCAGTACTTC.

The V and J genes are TRBV30 and TRBJ2-5, with 7 positions matching TRBD1. This CDR3 comprises 16 residues. CDR1 and CDR2 from the germline V gene are GTSNPN and SVGIG (reference sequence). The V segment lost 1 base and the J segment 2 bases; nucleotides outside the gene matches: 10. The CDR3, as DNA: TGTGCCTGGAGTGCCGGACAGGTCGGCAAACAAGAGACCCAGTACTTC. It is translated as CAWSAGQVGKQETQYF.

This clone was counted between two and nine times. Different DNA sequences within this sample yield the same CDR3. This chain links TRBV4-1 with TRBJ1-5, with 8 bases that match TRBD1. Trimming at V came to 0 bases and at J to 2 bases, leaving 3 bases not matched to a gene. Looked up from germline, CDR1 is MGHRA and CDR2 is YSYEKL. This CDR3 has 16 amino acids. For the CDR3, the DNA is TGCGCCAGCAGCCAAGAACCAGGGGGCGGCAATCAGCCCCAGCATTTT. It yields the protein CASSQEPGGGNQPQHF.

The V call is TRBV5-1, the J call TRBJ2-7; D is perhaps TRBD1 or TRBD2 (5 bases each). CDR3 length: 14 residues. Trimming cost V 2 bases and J 3 bases, with 12 bases left between them. The germline V gene has CDR1 SGHRS and CDR2 YFSETQ. The CDR3 DNA reads as TGCGCCAGCAGCTTATTTGGGACGGACTACGAGCAGTACTTC. This translates into CASSLFGTDYEQYF.

About this clone: The sample contains more than one DNA sequence encoding this CDR3. This chain links TRBV7-2 with TRBJ2-7; D remains unclear. V lost 5 bases and J 2 bases, leaving 13 bases between the germline ends. The CDR3 totals 14 residues. Germline assignment: CDR1 SGHTA and CDR2 FQGNSA. The CDR3 sequence is CASSPSPGPYEQYF. The CDR3 DNA follows: TGTGCCAGCAGCCCCTCTCCGGGTCCCTACGAGCAGTACTTC. The variable domain in full, completed from reference TRBV7-2 and TRBJ2-7, reads GAGVSQSPSNKVTEKGKDVELRCDPISGHTALYWYRQSLGQGLEFLIYFQGNSAPDKSGLPSDRFSAERTGGSVSTLTIQRTQQEDSAVYLCASSPSPGPYEQYFGPGTRLTVT.